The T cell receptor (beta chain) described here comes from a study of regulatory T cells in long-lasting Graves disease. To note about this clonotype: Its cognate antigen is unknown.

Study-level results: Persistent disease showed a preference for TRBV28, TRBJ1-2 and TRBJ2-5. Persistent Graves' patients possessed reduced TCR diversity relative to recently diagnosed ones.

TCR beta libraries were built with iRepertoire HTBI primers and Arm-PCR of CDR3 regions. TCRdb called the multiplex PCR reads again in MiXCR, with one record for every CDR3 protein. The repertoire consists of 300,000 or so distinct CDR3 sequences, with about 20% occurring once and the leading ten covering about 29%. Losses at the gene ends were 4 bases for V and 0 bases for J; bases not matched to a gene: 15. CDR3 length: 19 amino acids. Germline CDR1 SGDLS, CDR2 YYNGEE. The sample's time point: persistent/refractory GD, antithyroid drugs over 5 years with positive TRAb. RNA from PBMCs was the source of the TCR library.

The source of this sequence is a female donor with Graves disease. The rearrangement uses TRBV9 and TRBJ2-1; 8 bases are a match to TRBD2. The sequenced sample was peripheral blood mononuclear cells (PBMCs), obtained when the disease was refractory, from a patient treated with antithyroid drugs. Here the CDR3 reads CASSPSPGGGFGSYNEQFF. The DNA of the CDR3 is TGTGCCAGCAGCCCATCCCCGGGAGGGGGGTTTGGCTCCTACAATGAGCAGTTCTTC. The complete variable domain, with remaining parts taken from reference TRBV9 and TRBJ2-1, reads DSGVTQTPKHLITATGQRVTLRCSPRSGDLSVYWYQQSLDQGLQFLIQYYNGEERAKGNILERFSAQQFPDLHSELNLSSLELGDSALYFCASSPSPGGGFGSYNEQFFGPGTRLTVL.